These T cell receptor beta chains were read from a single sample in a study of T cell repertoires in cytomegalovirus infection. Using its own MiXCR run on the reads, TCRdb lists one record per CDR3 protein. This table holds fewer than 700,000 distinct CDR3 sequences, roughly 24% found once. The sequencing input was CD8+ T cells from PBMCs. These receptors all come from a human donor in good health (CMV status not recorded). Some clones in this sample may be carry-over from other donors' samples. Both conserved end residues are part of each CDR3. The D gene is left open where the match is weak. Not every row has a clone size; where given, it reads once, few, many or a size class.

d_call	v_call	j_call	clone_size	cdr3_nt	cdr3_aa
.	TRBV7-9	TRBJ1-2	.	TGTGCCAGCAGCCAAGGGGGGGGAAGCTATGGCTACACCTTC	CASSQGGGSYGYTF
.	TRBV5-1	TRBJ2-3	.	TGCGCCAGCAGCTTGGTTGCGGGTTTAACAGATACGCAGTATTTT	CASSLVAGLTDTQYF
TRBD1	TRBV27	TRBJ2-3	.	TGTGCCAGCAGACCTAAGACAGGGGTCGATACGCAGTATTTT	CASRPKTGVDTQYF
.	TRBV14	TRBJ1-2	once	TGTGCCAGCAGCCCTTTACCGGACCCGAGGCACTATGGCTACACCTTC	CASSPLPDPRHYGYTF
TRBD1	TRBV9	TRBJ1-1	few	TGTGCCAGCAGTGCGGGACAGGACGCCGCTGAAGCTTTCTTT	CASSAGQDAAEAFF
TRBD2	TRBV20-1	TRBJ2-1	few	TGCACTACCCTAGCGGGGGGGGCCTACAATGAGCAGTTCTTC	CTTLAGGAYNEQFF
.	TRBV20-1	TRBJ1-2	.	TGCAGTGCTAGTTGGAGGGCACAGGGTTCTGGCTACACCTTC	CSASWRAQGSGYTF
.	TRBV5-1	TRBJ1-5	.	TGCGCCAGCAGCGAATTAGGTAGCAATCAGCCCCAGCATTTT	CASSELGSNQPQHF
TRBD1	TRBV7-6	TRBJ2-1	.	TGTGCCAGCAGCCATGGAACCACAGGGGGCTCCTACAATGAGCAGTTCTTC	CASSHGTTGGSYNEQFF
TRBD1	TRBV6-6	TRBJ1-1	.	TGTGCCAGCAGTTACGCTAGGAGGGGGCCGGACCGGCCTGGGGCTTTCTTT	CASSYARRGPDRPGAFF
TRBD1	TRBV11-3	TRBJ2-2	few	TGTGCCAGCAGCTCTGGGACAGGGGGCTCCGGGGAGCTGTTTTTT	CASSSGTGGSGELFF
.	TRBV6-2/TRBV6-3	TRBJ2-1	many	TGTGCCAGCAGTTATGGGGACCGGGGTTACAATGAGCAGTTCTTC	CASSYGDRGYNEQFF
TRBD1	TRBV10-3	TRBJ2-6	.	TGTGCCATCAGTGAATTCCGGGACAGGGGGCCTAAGGGGAATAGGACTGGGGCCAACGTCCTGACTTTC	CAISEFRDRGPKGNRTGANVLTF
.	TRBV9	TRBJ2-1	.	TGTGCCAGCAGCGTAGGGGGGGCAGGGGGTTCCTACAATGAGCAGTTCTTC	CASSVGGAGGSYNEQFF
TRBD2	TRBV20-1	TRBJ2-2	few	TGCAGTGCTAGCTTACTAGCGGGGGGGCTTGGGGAGCTGTTTTTT	CSASLLAGGLGELFF
TRBD2	TRBV4-3	TRBJ2-3	.	TGCGCCAGCAGCGCTGGACTAGCGGGGGGGCCGCGCACAGATACGCAGTATTTT	CASSAGLAGGPRTDTQYF
.	TRBV14	TRBJ2-5	.	TGTGCCAGCAGCCAAGAGGGTGGTGGAGAGACCCAGTACTTC	CASSQEGGGETQYF
.	TRBV7-2	TRBJ2-5	many	TGTGCCAGCAGCTTAGAGAGAGCCAGGGGACAAGAGACCCAGTACTTC	CASSLERARGQETQYF
.	TRBV12-3/TRBV12-4	TRBJ2-3	few	TGTGCCAGCAGTTTAGTCGGTCCGGGGGATACGCAGTATTTT	CASSLVGPGDTQYF
.	TRBV7-9	TRBJ1-1	many	TGTGCCAGCAGCTTAGCGCCGGAAGCTTTCTTT	CASSLAPEAFF
.	TRBV19	TRBJ2-2	.	TGTGCCAGTAGTATAGTGGGCAGGGGATCGGGGGAGCTGTTTTTT	CASSIVGRGSGELFF
.	TRBV14	TRBJ2-7	many	TGTGCCAGCAGCCTATGGACCGAACCCCACGAGCAGTACTTC	CASSLWTEPHEQYF
.	TRBV28	TRBJ2-6	many	TGTGCCAGCAGTTCTTCAGTGCCCCCTTCGGCCAACGTCCTGACTTTC	CASSSSVPPSANVLTF
TRBD1	TRBV6-6	TRBJ1-3	few	TGTGCCAGCAGCCAGGTTACCCCCGGGACAGTGTCCTCTGGAAACACCATATATTTT	CASSQVTPGTVSSGNTIYF
TRBD1	TRBV7-6	TRBJ2-7	many	TGTGCCAGCAGAACCTACAGGGGGCGCATCTACGAGCAGTACTTC	CASRTYRGRIYEQYF
.	TRBV13	TRBJ2-7	.	TGTGCCAGCAGCGACACCGGGGCCGGATCCCTGCCCTCCGAGCAGTACTTC	CASSDTGAGSLPSEQYF
.	TRBV28	TRBJ1-1	many	TGTGCCAGCACCCCGGTTGGCCCAGAGGACACTGAAGCTTTCTTT	CASTPVGPEDTEAFF
.	TRBV10-2	TRBJ1-2	few	TGCGCCAGCAGTGAGACAAGCGTCGGGAACTATGGCTACACCTTC	CASSETSVGNYGYTF
TRBD1	TRBV7-6	TRBJ1-1	many	TGTGCCAGCAGTTATGGGGAGGGACAGGGTTCTCTACGTGGCAACACTGAAGCTTTCTTT	CASSYGEGQGSLRGNTEAFF
.	TRBV29-1	TRBJ2-6	few	TGCAGCGCCGGGACGGCCTCGGGCGGGGCCAACGTCCTGACTTTC	CSAGTASGGANVLTF
.	TRBV5-1	TRBJ2-7	.	TGCGCCAGCAGCTTGAAGGTTATGACGAACGAGCAGTACTTC	CASSLKVMTNEQYF
TRBD1	TRBV29-1	TRBJ2-7	few	TGCAGCGTCCATACCGGGACAGGGTACGAGCAGTACTTC	CSVHTGTGYEQYF
.	TRBV10-2	TRBJ2-3	.	TGCGCCAGCACCACAGGGCTCACAGATACGCAGTATTTT	CASTTGLTDTQYF
TRBD1	TRBV28	TRBJ2-5	few	TGTGCCACCACAGGGGACCAAGAGACCCAGTACTTC	CATTGDQETQYF
.	TRBV20-1	TRBJ1-3	.	TGCAGTGCTAGAGATATCAGGATCTCTGGAAACACCATATATTTT	CSARDIRISGNTIYF
.	TRBV2	TRBJ2-2	.	TGTGCCAGCAGTGAAACGTTTCCGAACACCGGGGAGCTGTTTTTT	CASSETFPNTGELFF
TRBD2	TRBV2	TRBJ2-1	few	TGTGCCAGCAGGAACCCCGAAGGACTAGCGGGGGTAGGAAACTCCTACAATGAGCAGTTCTTC	CASRNPEGLAGVGNSYNEQFF
.	TRBV7-6	TRBJ1-1	.	TGTGCCAGCGGGTCGGAGAGTGAAGCTTTCTTT	CASGSESEAFF
.	TRBV29-1	TRBJ2-2	few	TGCAGCGTTGTCATGGGGGACACCGGGGAGCTGTTTTTT	CSVVMGDTGELFF
.	TRBV10-3	TRBJ2-3	many	TGTGCCGTCCGGGACGTAGTCACAGATACGCAGTATTTT	CAVRDVVTDTQYF
.	TRBV3-1	TRBJ1-1	.	TGTGCCAGCAGCCAAGAAGTCGTGATATCCACTGAAGCTTTCTTT	CASSQEVVISTEAFF
.	TRBV28	TRBJ1-3	few	TGTGCCAGCAGTCCCCTTAGCTCTGGAAACACCATATATTTT	CASSPLSSGNTIYF
.	TRBV7-2	TRBJ2-2	many	TGTGCCAACACACCCCGCGGCGGGGAGCTGTTTTTT	CANTPRGGELFF
.	TRBV7-2	TRBJ2-3	many	TGTGCCAGCAGCTTAGCGGAGGGGGACCCCACAGATACGCAGTATTTT	CASSLAEGDPTDTQYF
.	TRBV18	TRBJ2-3	.	TGTGCCAGCTCACTAAAGCGGGATACGCAGTATTTT	CASSLKRDTQYF
TRBD2	TRBV6-1	TRBJ2-1	many	TGTGCCAGCAGTTCCCCGGGACTAGCGGGGGTATACAATGAGCAGTTCTTC	CASSSPGLAGVYNEQFF
.	TRBV15	TRBJ1-2	few	TGTGCCACCAGCAGGCCCACAGGGTTCTATGGCTACACCTTC	CATSRPTGFYGYTF
.	TRBV7-9	TRBJ1-1	.	TGTGCCAGCAGTCCGGACGGGCTTGAAGCTTTCTTT	CASSPDGLEAFF
TRBD2	TRBV29-1	TRBJ2-1	.	TGCAGCGTACCCACTAGCGCCCACAATGAGCAGTTCTTC	CSVPTSAHNEQFF
TRBD1	TRBV29-1	TRBJ1-5	.	TGCAGCGCCCCGAATTCCTGGGGGGGGATTGGGGACAGGGGAAATCAGCCCCAGCATTTT	CSAPNSWGGIGDRGNQPQHF
.	TRBV25-1	TRBJ2-2	few	TGTGCCAGCAGTGAATATTTCACTGGGAGCACCGGGGAGCTGTTTTTT	CASSEYFTGSTGELFF
.	TRBV28	TRBJ2-3	many	TGTGCCAGCATCTCGGTAGGGGGAGATACGCAGTATTTT	CASISVGGDTQYF